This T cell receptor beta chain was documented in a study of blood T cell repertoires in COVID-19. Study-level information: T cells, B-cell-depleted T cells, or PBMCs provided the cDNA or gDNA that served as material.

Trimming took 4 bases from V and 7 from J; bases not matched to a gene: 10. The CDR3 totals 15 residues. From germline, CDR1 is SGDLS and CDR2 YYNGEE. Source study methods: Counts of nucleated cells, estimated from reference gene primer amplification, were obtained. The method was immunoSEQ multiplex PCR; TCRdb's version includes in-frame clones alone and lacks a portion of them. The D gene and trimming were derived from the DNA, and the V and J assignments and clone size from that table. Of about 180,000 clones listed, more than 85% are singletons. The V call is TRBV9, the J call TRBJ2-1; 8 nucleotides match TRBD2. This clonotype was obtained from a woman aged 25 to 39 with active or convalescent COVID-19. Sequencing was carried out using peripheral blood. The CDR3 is CASSTQTGGPNEQFF. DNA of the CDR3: TGTGCCAGCAGCACCCAAACGGGGGGGCCTAATGAGCAGTTCTTC. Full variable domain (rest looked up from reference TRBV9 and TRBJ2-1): DSGVTQTPKHLITATGQRVTLRCSPRSGDLSVYWYQQSLDQGLQFLIQYYNGEERAKGNILERFSAQQFPDLHSELNLSSLELGDSALYFCASSTQTGGPNEQFFGPGTRLTVL.